These 28 T cell receptor beta chains were sequenced from one sample in a study of cytomegalovirus exposure and HLA in healthy donors. Both 60 Vbeta primers and 13 Jbeta primers went into the PCR. Sequencing used immunoSEQ multiplex PCR; TCRdb keeps in-frame clones, though not all of them. The sample lists 120,000 to 150,000 clones, roughly four fifths occurring once. What was sequenced was PBMCs. The origin of the receptors is a female donor in good health and CMV-seronegative.

The genes are TRBV6-6 and TRBJ2-7, with 7 positions matching TRBD1. This CDR3 has 13 amino acids. Unmatched junction bases numbered 8, after V lost 7 bases and J lost 5 bases. Germline lookup yields CDR1 MNHNY and CDR2 SVGAGI (reference sequence). The CDR3 loop reads CASIQGVGNEQYF. Written as DNA, the CDR3 is TGTGCCAGCATCCAGGGGGTTGGGAACGAGCAGTACTTC.

This clone is deemed medium-sized. The chain links TRBV7-9 to TRBJ1-2; 7 bases line up with TRBD1. The germline V gene has CDR1 SEHNR and CDR2 FQNEAQ (reference sequence). J lost 6 bases, V lost 4 bases, and 2 bases had no gene match. The CDR3 contains 12 residues. This CDR3 is CASSSGQDGYTF. The CDR3 coding sequence is TGTGCCAGCAGCTCCGGACAGGATGGCTACACCTTC.

V is TRBV28 and J is TRBJ1-3; D perhaps matches TRBD1 (5 bases). The V and J ends lost 10 bases and 5 bases respectively, with 15 bases between them. The CDR3 totals 13 residues. Germline CDR1 reads MDHEN; CDR2 reads SYDVKM. CDR3 DNA sequence: TGTGCCACCCGGCAGGGTTCACGAAACACCATATATTTT. Residues: CATRQGSRNTIYF.

This clone was seen only once. The chain joins TRBV27 to TRBJ2-1; the match to TRBD2 covers 8 bases. Germline trimming cut 5 bases from V and 3 bases from J; bases unmatched to any gene: 6. The CDR3 sequence is 15 residues long. Germline values: CDR1 MNHEY, CDR2 SMNVEV (reference sequence). CDR3 DNA: TGTGCCAGCAGTCTCAGCGGGAGAGACTACAATGAGCAGTTCTTC. As protein: CASSLSGRDYNEQFF.

This clone came up once. The genes are TRBV10-1 and TRBJ1-1; 12 bases agree with TRBD1. Looked up from germline, CDR1 is WNHNN and CDR2 is SYGVQD (reference sequence). Unmatched junction bases numbered 13, after V lost 7 bases and J lost 4 bases. The length of the CDR3 is 17 residues. Here the CDR3 reads CASNPGQGANSGTEAFF. CDR3 DNA sequence: TGCGCCAGCAACCCGGGACAGGGGGCGAATAGCGGCACTGAAGCTTTCTTT.

The chain uses TRBV5-1 and TRBJ2-7; D is perhaps TRBD1 (6 bases). V lost 3 bases and J 4 bases, leaving 17 bases between the germline ends. The CDR3 length is 15 residues. Germline-derived CDR1 and CDR2 are SGHRS and YFSETQ. CDR3 in amino acids: CASSWNRVIGYEQYF. CDR3 nucleotide sequence: TGCGCCAGCAGCTGGAACAGGGTTATAGGGTACGAGCAGTACTTC.

This chain joins TRBV6-1 and TRBJ2-2, with 8 nucleotides matching TRBD1. V lost 4 bases, J lost 0 bases, and 4 bases stayed unmatched. The CDR3 runs 16 residues. Germline values: CDR1 MNHNS, CDR2 SASEGT. The CDR3 here is CASSARQGSNTGELFF. The CDR3 DNA reads TGTGCCAGCAGTGCCCGACAGGGGTCGAACACCGGGGAGCTGTTTTTT.

In this sample, this clone turned up once. The CDR3 DNA sequence: TGCAGCGTTACGGAGGGGGCGTACGAGCAGTACTTC. Protein: CSVTEGAYEQYF. The rearrangement joins TRBV29-1 to TRBJ2-7, with D tentatively TRBD1 (7 bases). Trimming took off 5 bases at V and 4 bases at J, with 12 bases between the two ends. From germline, CDR1 is SQVTM and CDR2 ANQGSEA. The CDR3 is 12 residues long.

The chain combines TRBV21-1 with TRBJ2-3; the table's D call TRBD1 went unverified against the DNA. TRBV21-1 is labeled a pseudogene. This CDR3 is built from 19 residues. The CDR3 spells CASSKSSRGKVEYTDTQYF. CDR3 nucleotides: TGTGCCAGCAGCAAATCTAGCAGGGGGAAAGTCGAGTACACAGATACGCAGTATTTT.

The CDR3: CASSLGGGGLREQYF. The CDR3 coding sequence is TGCGCCAGCAGCTTGGGGGGCGGAGGGCTTAGGGAGCAGTACTTC. The rearrangement uses TRBV5-1 and TRBJ2-7, with D possibly being TRBD2 (6 bases). Trimming pared 0 bases from V and 7 bases from J, leaving 17 bases between. The CDR3 length is 15 residues. Germline V gene sequence: CDR1 SGHRS, CDR2 YFSETQ.

CDR3 nucleotide sequence: TGTGCCAGCAGCTCCGTGGGGCCGAACTATGGCTACACCTTC. Protein: CASSSVGPNYGYTF. This sequence joins TRBV7-8 and TRBJ1-2, with D possibly being TRBD1 (5 bases). CDR1 SGHVS and CDR2 FQNEAQ come from the germline V gene. The CDR3 sequence is 14 residues long. V lost 4 bases and J lost 2, with 11 bases in between.

Details on this clone: One end of the junction does not line up with germline, which may come from a read error. This chain connects TRBV2 to TRBJ1-1; 8 bases line up with TRBD1. CDR3 size: 15 residues. Germline CDR1 reads SNHLY; CDR2 reads FYNNEI. The CDR3 spells CASSEGQGAVTEAFF. Here the CDR3 DNA reads TGTGCCAGCAGCGAAGGGCAGGGGGCGGTCACTGAAGCTTTCTTT.

The chain recombines TRBV15 with TRBJ2-1; tentatively, D is TRBD2 (5 bases). Trimming removed 1 base at V and 5 bases at J, with 18 bases between. Germline V CDR1 and CDR2: LNHNV, YYDKDF (reference sequence). The CDR3 covers 17 residues. DNA of the CDR3: TGTGCCACCAGCAGAGGAAGGGAGCGCCATGATAACAATGAGCAGTTCTTC. Translation: CATSRGRERHDNNEQFF. The full variable domain, in which reference TRBV15 and TRBJ2-1 provide the parts outside the CDR3, is DAMVIQNPRYQVTQFGKPVTLSCSQTLNHNVMYWYQQKSSQAPKLLFHYYDKDFNNEADTPDNFQSRRPNTSFCFLDIRSPGLGDTAMYLCATSRGRERHDNNEQFFGPGTRLTVL.

The chain joins TRBV7-9 to TRBJ1-2; D is undetermined. This CDR3 comprises 15 residues. Germline V gene lookup returns CDR1 SEHNR and CDR2 FQNEAQ (reference sequence). The V gene lost 2 bases and the J gene lost 4 bases, with 14 bases spanning the gap. The DNA for the CDR3 is TGTGCCAGCAGCTTAAACAGCCCGTTGATCTATGGCTACACCTTC. This sequence encodes CASSLNSPLIYGYTF.

V is TRBV28 and J is TRBJ1-5, with a weak D call TRBD1 (6 bases). The CDR3 runs to 17 residues. Germline V CDR1 and CDR2: MDHEN, SYDVKM. Trimming took 3 bases from V and 2 from J, leaving 17 bases between them. CDR3 sequence (DNA): TGTGCCAGCAGTTTTCCCCAGGGGTCTCGTGGCAATCAGCCCCAGCATTTT. Protein: CASSFPQGSRGNQPQHF.

In this sample, this clone turned up a few times. The genes are TRBV7-9 and TRBJ2-1, with TRBD2 identical over 13 bases. This CDR3 region has 16 residues. The germline V gene encodes CDR1 SEHNR and CDR2 FQNEAQ (reference sequence). J gave up 6 bases and V 2 bases, and 4 bases lay outside the gene matches. As DNA, the CDR3 is TGTGCCAGCAGCTTACTACTAGCGGGGGGGATCAATGAGCAGTTCTTC. Protein product: CASSLLLAGGINEQFF.

CDR3 loop: CASSSSGSARYEQYF. CDR3 sequence (DNA): TGTGCCAGCAGTTCTAGCGGGAGCGCACGATACGAGCAGTACTTC. The chain uses TRBV28 and TRBJ2-5, with TRBD2 matching 10 bases. The DNA end is a closer match to TRBJ2-7, so the J assignment may be wrong. This CDR3 has 15 residues. Germline-derived CDR1 and CDR2 are MDHEN and SYDVKM.

This clone has just a few counts. This sequence joins TRBV6-5 and TRBJ2-1; 10 nucleotides align to TRBD1. This CDR3 spans 13 amino acids. In germline, CDR1 is MNHEY, CDR2 SVGAGI. V was clipped by 0 bases and J by 15 bases; unmatched bases: 5. Written as DNA, the CDR3 is TGTGCCAGCAGTTACTCGAGGGACAGGGGATGGTTCTTC. It is translated as CASSYSRDRGWFF.

This chain connects TRBV28 to TRBJ1-1, with D unclear. Germline lookup yields CDR1 MDHEN and CDR2 SYDVKM. The V end lost 1 base, the J end lost 5 bases, and 5 bases lay between the germline ends. This CDR3 is built from 12 residues. CDR3 region: CASSLYQTEAFF. The DNA for the CDR3 is TGTGCCAGCAGTTTATACCAGACTGAAGCTTTCTTT. Looking up the rest from reference TRBV28 and TRBJ1-1 gives the full variable domain: DVKVTQSSRYLVKRTGEKVFLECVQDMDHENMFWYRQDPGLGLRLIYFSYDVKMKEKGDIPEGYSVSREKKERFSLILESASTNQTSMYLCASSLYQTEAFFGQGTRLTVV.

V usage is TRBV9 and J usage is TRBJ2-6; 11 bases map to TRBD1. In germline, CDR1 is SGDLS, CDR2 YYNGEE. The trim removed 4 bases at V and 3 bases at J, leaving 6 bases unmatched. CDR3 size: 17 residues. CDR3 protein: CASSSDRGRVGANVLTF. The CDR3 DNA is TGTGCCAGCAGCTCGGACAGGGGGCGGGTTGGGGCCAACGTCCTGACTTTC.

The rearrangement links TRBV9 to TRBJ2-1, with 7 bases that match TRBD1. With V trimmed by 3 bases and J by 5 bases, 11 bases remained unmatched. This CDR3 has 16 amino acids. Per germline, CDR1 SGDLS and CDR2 YYNGEE. CDR3 bases: TGTGCCAGCAGCGGCTCCAGGGGGTTAACGGACAATGAGCAGTTCTTC. As protein: CASSGSRGLTDNEQFF.

This clone was found once. The rearrangement joins TRBV7-3 to TRBJ1-6, with 9 bases aligning to TRBD1. The germline V gene encodes CDR1 SGHTA and CDR2 FQGTGA. J was trimmed by 7 bases and V by 3 bases; bases with no gene match: 1. The CDR3 contains 14 residues. DNA of the CDR3: TGTGCCAGCAGCTTTGGGACAGGGAATTCACCCCTCCACTTT. This encodes CASSFGTGNSPLHF.

As to this clone: This sample also contains other DNA sequences that code for the same CDR3. The rearrangement uses TRBV11-2 and TRBJ1-4; D is undetermined. Germline V gene sequence: CDR1 SGHAT, CDR2 FQNNGV. With 0 bases removed from V and 5 bases from J, the gap between germline ends came to 10 bases. This CDR3 contains 15 residues. The CDR3 sequence is CASSLDRGYNEKLFF. DNA of the CDR3: TGTGCCAGCAGCTTAGACCGAGGATACAATGAAAAACTGTTTTTT.

As regards this clone: A junction boundary mismatches the germline segment, possibly from a read error. The chain has TRBV7-9 and TRBJ2-2; TRBD2 agrees at 12 bases. The CDR3 is made up of 17 amino acids. Germline CDR1 is SEHNR and CDR2 is FQNEAQ (reference sequence). CDR3 protein: CSSSPSGRASYAGELFF. The CDR3 DNA follows: TGTTCCAGCAGCCCTAGCGGGAGGGCCAGTTACGCCGGGGAGCTGTTTTTT.

The rearrangement joins TRBV2 to TRBJ2-1; TRBD2 matches at 10 bases. The germline gives CDR1 SNHLY, CDR2 FYNNEI. V shed 6 bases, J shed 6 bases, and the junction held 8 bases outside the gene matches. The CDR3 spans 15 residues. CDR3 in amino acids: CASRGAGGPGNEQFF. The CDR3 DNA reads as TGTGCCAGCAGGGGAGCGGGGGGGCCGGGCAATGAGCAGTTCTTC.

The chain has TRBV18 and TRBJ2-7, with a tentative D call TRBD2 (5 bases). Germline CDR1 is KGHSH and CDR2 is LQKENI. CDR3 length: 14 amino acids. Between the trimmed V and J ends, which lost 1 base and 2 bases, there was a span of 9 bases. As DNA, the CDR3 is TGTGCCAGCTCACCACTGGGAGATCCCTACGAGCAGTACTTC. Its translation: CASSPLGDPYEQYF. The complete variable domain, with remaining parts taken from reference TRBV18 and TRBJ2-7, reads NAGVMQNPRHLVRRRGQEARLRCSPMKGHSHVYWYRQLPEEGLKFMVYLQKENIIDESGMPKERFSAEFPKEGPSILRIQQVVRGDSAAYFCASSPLGDPYEQYFGPGTRLTVT.

This chain links TRBV10-1 with TRBJ1-1, with 8 bases matching TRBD1. V shed 5 bases and J 4 bases; nucleotides not matched to a gene: 3. The CDR3 has 13 amino acids. Germline V CDR1 and CDR2: WNHNN, SYGVQD (reference sequence). The CDR3 protein is CASSHTGGTEAFF. The CDR3 coding sequence is TGCGCCAGCAGTCATACAGGGGGCACTGAAGCTTTCTTT.

This chain connects TRBV6-6 to TRBJ1-6; D not certain. The CDR3 sequence is 13 residues long. Germline V gene data show CDR1 as MNHNY and CDR2 as SVGAGI (reference sequence). Trimming took 5 bases from V and 7 from J, leaving 9 bases between them. This chain's CDR3 is CASSLPHNSPLHF. The CDR3 bases are TGTGCCAGCAGTCTACCCCACAATTCACCCCTCCACTTT.